Below, one TCR beta chain is given with its context. Its antigen is as yet unknown. This record belongs to a study of response to subunit inactivated influenza vaccine. Broader study findings: Only a handful of new T cells, the authors suggested, are recruited with each seasonal influenza vaccination.

Germline V CDR1 and CDR2: LGHNA, YSLEER. The CDR3 runs 14 residues. Trimming cost V 0 bases and J 1 base, with 6 bases left between them. Via MiXCR, TCRdb re-called the RT-PCR reads, giving one row per CDR3 protein. The sample consists of roughly 710,000 distinct CDR3 sequences, around 15% of them appearing once. This sequence was found in a man in his fifties or sixties who received an inactivated influenza vaccine. The sample consisted of PBMCs from blood, taken 14 to 15 days before vaccination. The V gene is TRBV4-3, the J gene TRBJ1-1, with D hard to call. CDR3 amino acids: CASSQERQNTEAFF. CDR3 DNA: TGCGCCAGCAGCCAAGAAAGACAGAACACTGAAGCTTTCTTT.